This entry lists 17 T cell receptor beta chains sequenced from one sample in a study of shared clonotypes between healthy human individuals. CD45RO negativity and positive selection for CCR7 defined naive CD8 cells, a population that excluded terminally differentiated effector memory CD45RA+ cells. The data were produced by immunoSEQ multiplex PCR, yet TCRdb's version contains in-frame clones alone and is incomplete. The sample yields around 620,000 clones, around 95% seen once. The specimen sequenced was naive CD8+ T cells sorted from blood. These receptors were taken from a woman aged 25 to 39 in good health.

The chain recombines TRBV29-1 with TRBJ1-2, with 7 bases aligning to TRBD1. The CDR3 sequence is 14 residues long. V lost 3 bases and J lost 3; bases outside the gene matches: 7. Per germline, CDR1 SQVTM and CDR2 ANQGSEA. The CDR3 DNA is TGCAGCGTTGACAGACAGGGCCGGGACTATGGCTACACCTTC. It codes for CSVDRQGRDYGYTF.

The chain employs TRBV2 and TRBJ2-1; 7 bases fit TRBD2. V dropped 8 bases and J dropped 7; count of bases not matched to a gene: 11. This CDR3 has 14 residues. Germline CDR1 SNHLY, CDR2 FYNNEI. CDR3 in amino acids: CASQGGSRLNEQFF. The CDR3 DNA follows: TGTGCCAGCCAAGGCGGGAGTCGGTTAAATGAGCAGTTCTTC.

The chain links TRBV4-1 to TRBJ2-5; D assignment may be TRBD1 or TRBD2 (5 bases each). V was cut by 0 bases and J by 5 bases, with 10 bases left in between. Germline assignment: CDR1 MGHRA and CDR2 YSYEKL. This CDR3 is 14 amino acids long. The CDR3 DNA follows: TGCGCCAGCAGCCAAGATCCCGGGACGGAGACCCAGTACTTC. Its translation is CASSQDPGTETQYF.

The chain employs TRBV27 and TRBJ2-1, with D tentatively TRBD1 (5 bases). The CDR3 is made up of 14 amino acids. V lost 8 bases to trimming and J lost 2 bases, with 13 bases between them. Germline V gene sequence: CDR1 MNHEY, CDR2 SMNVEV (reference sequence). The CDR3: CASANRLPYNEQFF. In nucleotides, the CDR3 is TGTGCCAGCGCCAACAGGCTTCCCTACAATGAGCAGTTCTTC.

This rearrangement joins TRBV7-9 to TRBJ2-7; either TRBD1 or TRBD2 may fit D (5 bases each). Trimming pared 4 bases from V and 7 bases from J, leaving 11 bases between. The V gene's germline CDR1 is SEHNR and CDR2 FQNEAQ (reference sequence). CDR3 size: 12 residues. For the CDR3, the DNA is TGTGCCAGCAGCTCCGGAGAGGGGGAGCAGTACTTC. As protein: CASSSGEGEQYF.

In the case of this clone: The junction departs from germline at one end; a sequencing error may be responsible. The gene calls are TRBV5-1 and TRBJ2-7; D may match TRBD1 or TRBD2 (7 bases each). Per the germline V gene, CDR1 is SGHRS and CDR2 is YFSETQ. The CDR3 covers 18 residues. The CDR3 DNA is TGCGCCAGCAGCTTGGGACAGGGACCCTCCGGGCGGGAGTACGGGCAGTACTTC. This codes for CASSLGQGPSGREYGQYF.

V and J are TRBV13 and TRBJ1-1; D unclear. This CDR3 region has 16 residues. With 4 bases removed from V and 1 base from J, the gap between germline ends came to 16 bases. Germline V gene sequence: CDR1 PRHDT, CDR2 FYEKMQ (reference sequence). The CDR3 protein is CASSSLTTPQNTEAFF. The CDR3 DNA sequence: TGTGCCAGCAGCTCACTGACAACCCCCCAGAACACTGAAGCTTTCTTT.

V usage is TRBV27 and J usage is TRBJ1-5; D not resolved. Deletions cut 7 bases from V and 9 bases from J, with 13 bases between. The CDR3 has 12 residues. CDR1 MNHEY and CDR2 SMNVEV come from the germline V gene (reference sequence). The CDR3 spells CASTTGLLPQHF. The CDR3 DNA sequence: TGTGCCAGCACCACCGGCCTATTGCCCCAGCATTTT.

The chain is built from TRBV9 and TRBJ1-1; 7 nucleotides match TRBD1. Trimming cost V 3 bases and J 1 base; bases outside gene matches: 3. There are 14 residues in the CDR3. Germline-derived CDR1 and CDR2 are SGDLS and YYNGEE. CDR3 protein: CASSEGGENTEAFF. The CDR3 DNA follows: TGTGCCAGCAGCGAAGGGGGCGAGAACACTGAAGCTTTCTTT.

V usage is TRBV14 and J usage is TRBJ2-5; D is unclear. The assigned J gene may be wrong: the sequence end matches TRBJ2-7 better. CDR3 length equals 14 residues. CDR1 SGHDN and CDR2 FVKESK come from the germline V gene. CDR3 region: CASSQDPLSYEQYF. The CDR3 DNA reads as TGTGCCAGCAGCCAAGATCCCCTCTCCTACGAGCAGTACTTC.

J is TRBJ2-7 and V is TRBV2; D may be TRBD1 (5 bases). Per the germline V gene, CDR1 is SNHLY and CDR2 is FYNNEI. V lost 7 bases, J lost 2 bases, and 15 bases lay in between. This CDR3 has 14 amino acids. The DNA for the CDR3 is TGTGCCAGCAATGGGGTAGGGGCAACCTACGAGCAGTACTTC. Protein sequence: CASNGVGATYEQYF.

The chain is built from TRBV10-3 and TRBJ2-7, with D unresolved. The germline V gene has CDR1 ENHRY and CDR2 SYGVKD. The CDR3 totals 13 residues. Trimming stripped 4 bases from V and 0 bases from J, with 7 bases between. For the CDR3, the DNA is TGTGCCATCAGTGCTGGAAGCTCCTACGAGCAGTACTTC. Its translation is CAISAGSSYEQYF.

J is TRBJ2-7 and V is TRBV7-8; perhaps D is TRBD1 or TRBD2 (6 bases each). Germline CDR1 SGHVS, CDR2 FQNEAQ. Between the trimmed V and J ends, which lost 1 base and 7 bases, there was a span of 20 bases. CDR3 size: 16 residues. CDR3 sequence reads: CASSLERWGAVREQYF. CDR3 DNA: TGTGCCAGCAGCTTAGAGCGATGGGGGGCTGTTCGTGAGCAGTACTTC.

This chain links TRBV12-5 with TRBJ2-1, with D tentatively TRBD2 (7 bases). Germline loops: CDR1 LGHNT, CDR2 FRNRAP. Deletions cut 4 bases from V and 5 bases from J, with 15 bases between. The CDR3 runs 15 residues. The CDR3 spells CASGWGASGHNEQFF. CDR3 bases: TGTGCTAGTGGTTGGGGGGCTAGCGGCCACAATGAGCAGTTCTTC.

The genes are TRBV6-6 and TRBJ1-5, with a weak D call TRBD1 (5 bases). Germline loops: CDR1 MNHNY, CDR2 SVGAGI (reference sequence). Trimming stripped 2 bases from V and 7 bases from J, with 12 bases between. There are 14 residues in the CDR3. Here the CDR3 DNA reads TGTGCCAGCAGTTACACCGGGACCGGCCAGCCCCAGCATTTT. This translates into CASSYTGTGQPQHF.

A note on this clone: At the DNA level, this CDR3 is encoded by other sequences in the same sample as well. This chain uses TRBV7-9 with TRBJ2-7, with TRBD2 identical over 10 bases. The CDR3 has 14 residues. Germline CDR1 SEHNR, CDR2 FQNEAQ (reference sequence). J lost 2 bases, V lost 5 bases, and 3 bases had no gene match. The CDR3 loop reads CASSLGLAAYEQYF. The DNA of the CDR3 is TGTGCCAGCAGCCTTGGACTAGCGGCCTACGAGCAGTACTTC.

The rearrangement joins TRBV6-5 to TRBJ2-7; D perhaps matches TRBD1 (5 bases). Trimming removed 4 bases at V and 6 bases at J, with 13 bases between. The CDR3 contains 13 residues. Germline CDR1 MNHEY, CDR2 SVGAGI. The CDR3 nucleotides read TGTGCCAGCAGTTTTACAGGTTTTTCCGAGCAGTACTTC. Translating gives CASSFTGFSEQYF.